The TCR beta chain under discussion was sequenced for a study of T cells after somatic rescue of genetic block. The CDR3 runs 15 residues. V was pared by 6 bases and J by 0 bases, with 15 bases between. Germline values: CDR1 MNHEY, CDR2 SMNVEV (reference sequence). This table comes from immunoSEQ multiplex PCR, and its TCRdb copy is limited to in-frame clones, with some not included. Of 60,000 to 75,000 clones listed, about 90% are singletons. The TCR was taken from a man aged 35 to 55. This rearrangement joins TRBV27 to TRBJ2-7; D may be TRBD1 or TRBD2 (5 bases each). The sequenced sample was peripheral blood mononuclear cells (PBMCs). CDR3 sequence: CASSPGAASSYEQYF. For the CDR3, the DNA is TGTGCCAGCAGCCCCGGGGCAGCGAGCTCCTACGAGCAGTACTTC.